This T cell receptor (beta chain) was identified in a study of vaccination effects on CD4 cells after COVID-19. This CDR3 comprises 15 residues. The junction had 3 bases not matched to a gene; V was cut back by 6 bases and J by 1 base. Germline assignment: CDR1 ENHRY and CDR2 SYGVKD. After around 10 days in culture, the CD4+ T cells were isolated. At days 3 and 7, half of the medium was exchanged for IL-2 medium. Clones were sequenced by immunoSEQ multiplex PCR, and TCRdb holds only the in-frame ones, with some missing. This repertoire shows tens of thousands of clones, roughly 79% found once; its top ten account for about 2.9%. Of note for this clone: Its antigen is undetermined.

Sample: CD4+ T cells from PBMCs cultured without peptide, taken before COVID-19 vaccination. The sequence came from a human donor who received a COVID-19 vaccine. This chain uses TRBV10-3 with TRBJ2-3; 11 bases map to TRBD2. CDR3 nucleotide sequence: TGTGCCATCAGCCGACTAGCGGGGCGCACAGATACGCAGTATTTT. This codes for CAISRLAGRTDTQYF.